What follows are 22 T cell receptor beta chains derived from one specimen sequenced in a study of Ad26.COV2.S vaccination and SARS-CoV-2 variants. Treatment: approximately 18 received Ad26.COV2.S at low or high dose, single or two shots; roughly five received placebo; per-sample allocation not given. The samples were gathered on day 63 after the first injection of vaccine or placebo. Libraries were prepared by immunoSEQ multiplex PCR; TCRdb keeps only in-frame clonotypes and omits some of them. The sample holds some 500,000 clones; 89% are singletons and the top ten take over 2.5%. This specimen consisted of peripheral blood, obtained in a trial of Ad26.COV2.S vaccine versus placebo. The source is a person between 18 and 59 years old who received the Ad26.COV2.S COVID-19 vaccine or a placebo.

The V and J genes are TRBV24-1 and TRBJ1-2, with a possible D match to TRBD1 (5 bases). The CDR3 extends over 14 amino acids. CDR1 is KGHDR, CDR2 SFDVKD, per germline. V was shortened by 3 bases and J by 0 bases, with 7 bases between the two germline ends. The CDR3 DNA reads TGTGCCACCAGTGATACAGGAGCTAACTATGGCTACACCTTC. The encoded protein is CATSDTGANYGYTF.

The chain has TRBV5-5 and TRBJ1-4; no firm D call. Germline CDR1 reads SGHKS; CDR2 reads YYEKEE (reference sequence). V lost 0 bases and J lost 5, with 14 bases in between. This CDR3 spans 16 amino acids. The CDR3: CASSLEPARENEKLFF. CDR3 sequence (DNA): TGTGCCAGCAGCTTGGAGCCCGCGCGGGAAAATGAAAAACTGTTTTTT.

The chain uses TRBV20-1 and TRBJ2-4, with D unclear. There are 13 residues in the CDR3. V lost 3 bases and J 13 bases, leaving 19 bases between the germline ends. CDR1 and CDR2 from the germline V gene are DFQATT and SNEGSKA (reference sequence). The CDR3 sequence: CSASTGPDVSQYF. The CDR3 DNA follows: TGCAGTGCTAGTACGGGCCCCGACGTTTCGCAGTACTTC.

The chain joins TRBV2 to TRBJ2-1; TRBD1 or TRBD2 may be the D gene (5 bases each). V was shortened by 6 bases and J by 3 bases, with 30 bases between the two germline ends. The CDR3 is 20 residues long. The germline gives CDR1 SNHLY, CDR2 FYNNEI. The CDR3 DNA follows: TGTGCCAGCAGCACAAAACAAGGGGACGGCAGACAATCCTACTACAATGAGCAGTTCTTC. Amino acids: CASSTKQGDGRQSYYNEQFF.

The chain couples TRBV19 to TRBJ2-7; TRBD1 matches at 10 bases. The CDR3 runs 14 residues. Trimming at V came to 3 bases and at J to 4 bases, leaving 3 bases not matched to a gene. Looked up from germline, CDR1 is LNHDA and CDR2 is SQIVND (reference sequence). DNA of the CDR3: TGTGCCAGTAGTATGACAGGGGGCTCGTACGAGCAGTACGTC. This sequence encodes CASSMTGGSYEQYV.

V and J are TRBV29-1 and TRBJ1-2; no reliable D call. In germline, CDR1 is SQVTM, CDR2 ANQGSEA. CDR3 length: 11 residues. Trimming left V 8 bases short and J 0 bases short, with 7 bases between. The CDR3 DNA reads TGCAGCATAGGGTCTAACTATGGCTACACCTTC. Residues: CSIGSNYGYTF.

The chain links TRBV30 to TRBJ1-2; possible D gene TRBD1, 6 bases. Between the trimmed V and J ends, which lost 1 base and 4 bases, there was a span of 19 bases. From germline, CDR1 is GTSNPN and CDR2 SVGIG (reference sequence). The CDR3 covers 16 residues. The CDR3 sequence: CAWSGTGRLFPYGYTF. In DNA form, the CDR3 reads TGTGCCTGGAGTGGCACAGGGAGACTCTTTCCCTATGGCTACACCTTC.

The V and J genes are TRBV28 and TRBJ2-1; TRBD2 agrees at 7 bases. CDR3 length: 16 residues. Trimming took 5 bases from V and 5 from J; bases not matched to a gene: 12. CDR1 MDHEN and CDR2 SYDVKM come from the germline V gene. CDR3 sequence: CASSRLAISYHNEQFF. The DNA of the CDR3 is TGTGCCAGCAGTCGACTAGCCATAAGCTACCACAATGAGCAGTTCTTC.

The rearrangement links TRBV30 to TRBJ1-6; TRBD1 agrees at 10 bases. The V gene's germline CDR1 is GTSNPN and CDR2 SVGIG (reference sequence). V was pared by 3 bases and J by 7 bases, with 9 bases of the junction left unmatched. The CDR3 consists of 16 residues. The CDR3 DNA follows: TGTGCCTGGAGAGCCCGCGGACAGGGGGAAAATTCACCCCTCCACTTT. Translated, it gives CAWRARGQGENSPLHF.

The rearrangement uses TRBV7-8 and TRBJ2-2; 8 bases match TRBD1. The junction had 7 bases not matched to a gene; V was cut back by 1 base and J by 6 bases. The CDR3 consists of 16 residues. Germline V gene sequence: CDR1 SGHVS, CDR2 FQNEAQ. CDR3 sequence reads: CASSLVGGTGPGELFF. Written as DNA, the CDR3 is TGTGCCAGCAGCTTAGTTGGGGGGACAGGTCCCGGGGAGCTGTTTTTT. Based on the CDR3 plus reference TRBV7-8 and TRBJ2-2, the full variable domain is GAGVSQSPRYKVAKRGQDVALRCDPISGHVSLFWYQQALGQGPEFLTYFQNEAQLDKSGLPSDRFFAERPEGSVSTLKIQRTQQEDSAVYLCASSLVGGTGPGELFFGEGSRLTVL.

V is TRBV7-2 and J is TRBJ2-1, with D perhaps matching TRBD2 (6 bases). V shed 1 base and J shed 2 bases, with 12 bases lying between them. CDR1 is SGHTA, CDR2 FQGNSA, per germline. This CDR3 has 16 residues. For the CDR3, the DNA is TGTGCCAGCAGCTTAGGACTAGTCCAAACCTACAATGAGCAGTTCTTC. Its translation: CASSLGLVQTYNEQFF.

The chain employs TRBV19 and TRBJ2-1; 7 bases agree with TRBD2. Germline loops: CDR1 LNHDA, CDR2 SQIVND (reference sequence). V lost 4 bases to trimming and J lost 0 bases; unmatched junction nucleotides: 3. CDR3 length: 15 residues. CDR3 coding DNA: TGTGCCAGTAGTAGGGAGGGATACTCCTACAATGAGCAGTTCTTC. It codes for CASSREGYSYNEQFF.

This sequence joins TRBV6-2 or TRBV6-3 and TRBJ1-1; D not certain. V lost 5 bases to trimming and J lost 1 base, with 8 bases between them. This CDR3 has 13 residues. In germline, CDR1 is MNHEY, CDR2 SVGEGT. The chain's CDR3 is CASSPRANTEAFF. The CDR3, as DNA: TGTGCCAGCAGTCCGAGGGCGAACACTGAAGCTTTCTTT.

The genes are TRBV13 and TRBJ2-7; 13 bases are shared with TRBD2. Trimming cost V 4 bases and J 6 bases; bases outside gene matches: 3. This CDR3 region has 14 residues. Germline-derived CDR1 and CDR2 are PRHDT and FYEKMQ (reference sequence). CDR3 DNA sequence: TGTGCCAGCAGCTACGGACTAGCGGGAGTCGAGCAGTACGTC. As protein: CASSYGLAGVEQYV.

This chain joins TRBV6-1 and TRBJ1-5; D remains unclear. The length of the CDR3 is 13 residues. Deletions cut 6 bases from V and 2 bases from J, with 8 bases between. Germline V CDR1 and CDR2: MNHNS, SASEGT. CDR3 in amino acids: CASRLHGNQPQHF. The CDR3 nucleotides read TGTGCCAGCAGGCTTCACGGCAATCAGCCCCAGCATTTT.

This chain joins TRBV10-3 and TRBJ1-2, with 7 bases identical to TRBD1. The germline gives CDR1 ENHRY, CDR2 SYGVKD. Trimming at V came to 7 bases and at J to 7 bases, leaving 15 bases not matched to a gene. The CDR3 totals 15 residues. This CDR3 reads CAITPQTGSGPGYTF. CDR3 DNA sequence: TGTGCCATCACTCCCCAGACAGGGAGCGGGCCTGGCTACACCTTC.

The gene calls are TRBV5-4 and TRBJ2-1; 8 positions agree with TRBD2. V lost 7 bases, J lost 9 bases, and 12 bases stayed unmatched. Germline V gives CDR1 SGHNT, CDR2 YYREEE (reference sequence). The CDR3 covers 14 residues. In nucleotides, the CDR3 is TGTGCCAGCGAAATCGGGAGGGGCCCGGCTGAGCAGTTCTTC. Amino acid sequence: CASEIGRGPAEQFF.

The CDR3 DNA reads as TGTGCCAGCAGCTTAGTAGGGGGCAGGAACATTCAGTACTTC. This translates into CASSLVGGRNIQYF. The chain links TRBV7-9 to TRBJ2-4, with 7 positions matching TRBD1. Germline trimming cut 1 base from V and 7 bases from J; bases unmatched to any gene: 4. The germline CDR1 and CDR2 sequences are SEHNR and FQNEAQ (reference sequence). This CDR3 is built from 14 residues. The variable domain in full, with the rest retrieved from reference TRBV7-9 and TRBJ2-4, is DTGVSQNPRHKITKRGQNVTFRCDPISEHNRLYWYRQTLGQGPEFLTYFQNEAQLEKSRLLSDRFSAERPKGSFSTLEIQRTEQGDSAMYLCASSLVGGRNIQYFGAGTRLSVL.

This CDR3 is CASRLPGYRSYEQYF. The CDR3 DNA reads as TGTGCAAGTCGCTTACCGGGGTACCGTTCCTACGAGCAGTACTTC. The V and J genes are TRBV12-2 and TRBJ2-7; the table calls TRBD2, which could not be checked here. TRBV12-2 is classified as a pseudogene. This CDR3 has 15 residues.

The chain joins TRBV11-3 to TRBJ1-3, with D unresolved. V dropped 5 bases and J dropped 4 bases, with 6 bases sitting between them. The CDR3 has 12 amino acids. Germline values: CDR1 SGHNT, CDR2 YENEEA. The DNA for the CDR3 is TGTGCCAGCAGCCGCCCCGGAAACACCATATATTTT. Amino acid sequence: CASSRPGNTIYF. The complete variable domain, with remaining parts taken from reference TRBV11-3 and TRBJ1-3, reads EAGVVQSPRYKIIEKKQPVAFWCNPISGHNTLYWYLQNLGQGPELLIRYENEEAVDDSQLPKDRFSAERLKGVDSTLKIQPAELGDSAVYLCASSRPGNTIYFGEGSWLTVV.

The V and J genes are TRBV5-1 and TRBJ2-3; TRBD2 aligns across 9 bases. Germline lookup yields CDR1 SGHRS and CDR2 YFSETQ. CDR3 size: 13 residues. V trimming: 8 bases; J trimming: 0 bases; junction bases outside the gene matches: 1. CDR3 sequence (DNA): TGCGCCAGTAGCGGGGGAAGCACAGATACGCAGTATTTT. Translated: CASSGGSTDTQYF.

This sequence joins TRBV30 and TRBJ1-3, with no clear D. Trimming shortened V by 0 bases and J by 8 bases, and 5 bases separated the two germline ends. CDR1 is GTSNPN, CDR2 SVGIG, per germline (reference sequence). The CDR3 totals 11 residues. CDR3 in DNA: TGTGCCTGGAGTGTCCAGGACACCATATATTTT. This sequence encodes CAWSVQDTIYF. The entire variable domain, with the rest obtained from reference TRBV30 and TRBJ1-3, is as follows: SQTIHQWPATLVQPVGSPLSLECTVEGTSNPNLYWYRQAAGRGLQLLFYSVGIGQISSEVPQNLSASRPQDRQFILSSKKLLLSDSGFYLCAWSVQDTIYFGEGSWLTVV.